This entry lists 7 T cell receptor beta chains sequenced from one sample in a study of patients and donors after allogeneic stem cell transplantation. TCRdb re-called the RT-PCR reads through MiXCR, storing one row per CDR3 protein. This sample yields some 960,000 distinct CDR3 sequences, of which approximately 19% are seen a single time; around 6% belongs to the top ten. Sequenced: blood, either unsorted or a sorted T cell fraction (not recorded which). The receptors shown here come from a human donor who was either an allogeneic HSCT recipient or a stem cell or donor lymphocyte infusion donor (not recorded which). It is not recorded whose cells these are; they may come from a transplant donor.

This clonotype came up a few times. The rearrangement uses TRBV20-1 and TRBJ2-5; D is unclear. V lost 5 bases, J lost 6 bases, and 7 bases lay in between. Germline lookup yields CDR1 DFQATT and CDR2 SNEGSKA (reference sequence). The CDR3 has 10 amino acids. Written as DNA, the CDR3 is TGCAGTGCTGGTGACCAGACCCAGTACTTC. This translates into CSAGDQTQYF.

This clonotype appeared many times. The chain couples TRBV5-1 to TRBJ2-3; 9 bases align to TRBD1. CDR1 SGHRS and CDR2 YFSETQ come from the germline V gene. The CDR3 length is 15 residues. With 4 bases clipped from V and 1 base from J, the junction kept 4 bases outside the gene matches. The CDR3 here is CASSRGQGGTDTQYF. As DNA, the CDR3 is TGCGCCAGCAGCCGGGGACAGGGTGGCACAGATACGCAGTATTTT.

This clonotype was detected many times. The chain carries TRBV7-9 and TRBJ2-2; D not certain. The CDR3 extends over 14 amino acids. CDR1 and CDR2 from the germline V gene are SEHNR and FQNEAQ (reference sequence). V was pared by 5 bases and J by 1 base, with 8 bases between. CDR3 sequence: CASSPAVNTGELFF. The CDR3 bases are TGTGCCAGCAGCCCCGCGGTGAACACCGGGGAGCTGTTTTTT.

The chain couples TRBV7-9 to TRBJ2-1; D is undetermined. V shed 2 bases and J shed 6 bases, with 8 bases lying between them. The germline gives CDR1 SEHNR, CDR2 FQNEAQ (reference sequence). The CDR3 totals 13 residues. The CDR3 coding sequence is TGTGCCAGCAGCTTAAACGGAATCAATGAGCAGTTCTTC. It is translated as CASSLNGINEQFF.

This clonotype was seen more than once but under ten times. The chain uses TRBV4-1 and TRBJ2-7, with D hard to call. Germline V gives CDR1 MGHRA, CDR2 YSYEKL. CDR3 length: 12 residues. V was trimmed by 3 bases and J by 5 bases, leaving 8 bases between them. The CDR3 loop is CASSQTYDEQYF. The CDR3 DNA is TGCGCCAGCAGCCAGACATATGACGAGCAGTACTTC.

This clonotype appeared many times. CDR3 residues: CASQALAKNIQYF. CDR3 DNA: TGTGCCAGCCAGGCACTAGCCAAAAACATTCAGTACTTC. The chain has TRBV6-1 and TRBJ2-4; D remains unclear. Per the germline V gene, CDR1 is MNHNS and CDR2 is SASEGT. The CDR3 covers 13 residues. Between the trimmed V and J ends, which lost 8 bases and 0 bases, there was a span of 8 bases.

In this sample, this clonotype turned up many times. This rearrangement joins TRBV3-1 to TRBJ2-5, with D possibly matching TRBD2 (6 bases). Germline V gives CDR1 LGHDT, CDR2 YNNKEL (reference sequence). The CDR3 totals 13 residues. Trimming removed 1 base at V and 4 bases at J, with 7 bases between. CDR3: CASSQGRGETQYF. In DNA form, the CDR3 reads TGTGCCAGCAGCCAAGGGAGGGGAGAGACCCAGTACTTC.